Following are 20 T cell receptor beta chains from one sample sequenced in a study of identical twins. TCRdb called the 5' RACE reads again in MiXCR, with one record for every CDR3 protein. The sample shows approximately 500,000 distinct CDR3 sequences, more than 20% of them seen only once. These data also featured in a second study, about T cells expressing NK-cell markers.

The specimen was CD4+ T cells sorted from blood. Source of these receptors: a young woman in good health.

The chain has TRBV7-6 and TRBJ2-7, with 8 bases identical to TRBD1. The germline gives CDR1 SGHVS, CDR2 FNYEAQ. J lost 4 bases, V lost 1 base, and 12 bases had no gene match. There are 17 residues in the CDR3. CDR3 loop: CASSLVPARGLGYEQYF. The CDR3 bases are TGTGCCAGCAGCTTAGTTCCGGCCAGGGGGCTCGGTTACGAGCAGTACTTC.

This clonotype was recorded a few times. The CDR3 is CASIRQGGTEAFF. The CDR3 nucleotides are TGCGCCAGCATCCGACAGGGAGGCACTGAAGCTTTCTTT. J is TRBJ1-1 and V is TRBV5-1, with 7 bases identical to TRBD1. Per the germline V gene, CDR1 is SGHRS and CDR2 is YFSETQ. V lost 6 bases, J lost 4 bases, and 6 bases stayed unmatched. The CDR3 totals 13 residues.

The table lists this clonotype with a few counts. The chain joins TRBV20-1 to TRBJ1-3, with TRBD1 identical over 7 bases. The CDR3 sequence is 16 residues long. In germline, CDR1 is DFQATT, CDR2 SNEGSKA (reference sequence). V gave up 0 bases and J gave up 0 bases; unmatched junction bases: 5. The CDR3 is CSARDLSGGSGNTIYF. Written as DNA, the CDR3 is TGCAGTGCTAGAGATCTCTCAGGGGGCTCTGGAAACACCATATATTTT.

In this sample, this clonotype turned up a few times. The rearrangement links TRBV20-1 to TRBJ2-1; perhaps TRBD2 as D (6 bases). V was cut by 6 bases and J by 1 base, with 13 bases left in between. Looked up from germline, CDR1 is DFQATT and CDR2 is SNEGSKA (reference sequence). This CDR3 contains 14 residues. CDR3 residues: CSARWRGSYNEQFF. The CDR3, as DNA: TGCAGTGCCAGGTGGCGGGGTTCCTACAATGAGCAGTTCTTC.

This clonotype was counted a few times. The chain has TRBV2 and TRBJ1-5; D is undetermined. V was trimmed by 3 bases and J by 6 bases, leaving 6 bases between them. The CDR3 consists of 12 residues. Germline V lookup: CDR1 SNHLY, CDR2 FYNNEI. The CDR3: CASSEVGQPQHF. CDR3 nucleotide sequence: TGTGCCAGCAGTGAGGTTGGTCAGCCCCAGCATTTT.

The DNA of the CDR3 is TGTGCCAGCAGCTTAGAGGGCGGAGGGGAAAAACTGTTTTTT. Translation: CASSLEGGGEKLFF. This chain uses TRBV7-9 with TRBJ1-4; no clear D gene. CDR3 length: 14 amino acids. Germline CDR1 is SEHNR and CDR2 is FQNEAQ (reference sequence). V lost 1 base and J 8 bases, leaving 11 bases between the germline ends.

The chain employs TRBV20-1 and TRBJ2-1; D possibly corresponds to TRBD2 (7 bases). CDR1 and CDR2 (germline): DFQATT, SNEGSKA (reference sequence). Between the trimmed V and J ends, which lost 6 bases and 10 bases, there was a span of 19 bases. CDR3 size: 13 residues. CDR3 in DNA: TGCAGTGCCCGGACTAGGGGGACTGGAGAGCAGTTCTTC. It yields the protein CSARTRGTGEQFF.

This clonotype turned up a few times. The V gene is TRBV10-3, the J gene TRBJ2-3, with 8 bases aligning to TRBD2. The CDR3 loop spans 14 amino acids. V gave up 11 bases and J gave up 1 base; unmatched junction bases: 8. CDR1 ENHRY and CDR2 SYGVKD come from the germline V gene. The CDR3 spells CAPSGGDRTDTQYF. The CDR3, as DNA: TGTGCCCCCAGCGGGGGCGATCGCACAGATACGCAGTATTTT.

The gene calls are TRBV10-3 and TRBJ2-7; 10 bases align to TRBD1. The length of the CDR3 is 16 residues. Germline trimming cut 0 bases from V and 0 bases from J; bases unmatched to any gene: 2. Germline CDR1 reads ENHRY; CDR2 reads SYGVKD. In nucleotides, the CDR3 is TGTGCCATCAGTGAGTCGAGGACAGGGGGCTCCTACGAGCAGTACTTC. Its translation: CAISESRTGGSYEQYF.

The chain joins TRBV7-2 to TRBJ2-1, with 7 bases aligning to TRBD2. V lost 4 bases to trimming and J lost 1 base; unmatched junction nucleotides: 10. The CDR3 is 17 amino acids. The germline CDR1 and CDR2 sequences are SGHTA and FQGNSA. Here the CDR3 reads CASSSLGFGGSYNEQFF. The CDR3 region has the DNA TGTGCCAGCAGCTCCCTCGGGTTCGGGGGGTCCTACAATGAGCAGTTCTTC.

V and J are TRBV5-1 and TRBJ2-3; 9 bases are a match to TRBD1. Germline CDR1 SGHRS, CDR2 YFSETQ. After removal of 6 bases from V and 6 bases from J, the junction contained 8 bases not matched to a gene. The CDR3 has 14 amino acids. This CDR3 is CASKRGTGSDTQYF. CDR3 DNA: TGCGCCAGCAAGCGCGGGACAGGGTCGGATACGCAGTATTTT.

This clonotype was detected only a few times. V usage is TRBV20-1 and J usage is TRBJ2-4; a possible D gene is TRBD1 (5 bases). In germline, CDR1 is DFQATT, CDR2 SNEGSKA (reference sequence). This CDR3 is 14 amino acids long. V lost 5 bases, J lost 5 bases, and 16 bases lay in between. This CDR3 reads CSASRIGDQNIQYF. The CDR3 DNA is TGCAGTGCTTCTCGAATAGGGGATCAAAACATTCAGTACTTC.

This clonotype has a count of ten or more. The chain couples TRBV2 to TRBJ1-4; 8 bases line up with TRBD1. Unmatched junction bases numbered 4, after V lost 6 bases and J lost 4 bases. CDR1 and CDR2 from the germline V gene are SNHLY and FYNNEI. The CDR3 loop spans 14 amino acids. The CDR3 DNA reads as TGTGCCAGCAGGTGGGACAGGAGTAATGAAAAACTGTTTTTT. Protein: CASRWDRSNEKLFF.

In this sample, this clonotype turned up a few times. V gene TRBV5-5 combines with J gene TRBJ1-1; 9 nucleotides line up with TRBD1. The J segment lost 0 bases and the V segment lost 2 bases, leaving 8 bases of the junction unmatched. CDR1 and CDR2 from the germline V gene are SGHKS and YYEKEE (reference sequence). This CDR3 spans 17 amino acids. The CDR3 DNA sequence: TGTGCCAGCAGCTTCACGCGACAGGGGGGGATGAACACTGAAGCTTTCTTT. It specifies CASSFTRQGGMNTEAFF.

In regard to this clonotype: A much larger clone lies a single base off, so this may be a read error. The rearrangement links TRBV6-1 to TRBJ2-5; perhaps TRBD1 as D (6 bases). V lost 6 bases, J lost 2 bases, and 10 bases lay in between. The germline gives CDR1 MNHNS, CDR2 SASEGT. The CDR3 loop spans 13 amino acids. CDR3 residues: CASRLDRQETQYF. The CDR3 DNA reads TGTGCCAGCAGGTTGGACAGACAAGAGACCCAGTACTTC.

The chain has TRBV2 and TRBJ2-7, with D unresolved. Trimming removed 3 bases at V and 12 bases at J, with 15 bases between. From germline, CDR1 is SNHLY and CDR2 FYNNEI. CDR3 length: 12 amino acids. The CDR3 reads CASSEAAADRYF. DNA for the CDR3: TGTGCCAGCAGTGAGGCGGCAGCCGACCGGTACTTC.

This chain uses TRBV7-6 with TRBJ2-3; D is ambiguous. Trimming took 0 bases from V and 7 from J, leaving 11 bases between them. The CDR3 totals 14 residues. From germline, CDR1 is SGHVS and CDR2 FNYEAQ. This chain's CDR3 is CASSLASMAYTQYF. DNA of the CDR3: TGTGCCAGCAGCTTAGCTTCAATGGCTTATACGCAGTATTTT. The variable domain in full, completed from reference TRBV7-6 and TRBJ2-3, reads GAGVSQSPRYKVTKRGQDVALRCDPISGHVSLYWYRQALGQGPEFLTYFNYEAQQDKSGLPNDRFSAERPEGSISTLTIQRTEQRDSAMYRCASSLASMAYTQYFGPGTRLTVL.

CDR3 nucleotide sequence: TGTGCCAGCGCTTCCGGGACGGCTGACCCCTACGAGCAGTACTTC. Translated, it gives CASASGTADPYEQYF. The rearrangement joins TRBV25-1 to TRBJ2-7, with D possibly being TRBD1 or TRBD2 (5 bases each). V lost 8 bases to trimming and J lost 2 bases, with 19 bases between them. The CDR3 extends over 15 amino acids. Germline assignment: CDR1 MGHDK and CDR2 SYGVNS.

The rearrangement joins TRBV5-1 to TRBJ2-4, with D possibly being TRBD1 or TRBD2 (5 bases each). V was clipped by 4 bases and J by 7 bases, with 18 bases between them. Per germline, CDR1 SGHRS and CDR2 YFSETQ. CDR3 length: 15 amino acids. In nucleotides, the CDR3 is TGCGCCAGCAGCCGTGAGTCCAGGGAGTATAACATTCAGTACTTC. Translated, it gives CASSRESREYNIQYF.

The chain employs TRBV20-1 and TRBJ2-5, with 7 bases matching TRBD2. The ends lost 4 bases at V and 10 bases at J; junction bases unmatched: 12. The CDR3 is made up of 13 amino acids. Germline loops: CDR1 DFQATT, CDR2 SNEGSKA (reference sequence). The CDR3, as DNA: TGCAGTGCTATGGGGATAGCGGGCCCACGCCAGTACTTC. Its protein is CSAMGIAGPRQYF.